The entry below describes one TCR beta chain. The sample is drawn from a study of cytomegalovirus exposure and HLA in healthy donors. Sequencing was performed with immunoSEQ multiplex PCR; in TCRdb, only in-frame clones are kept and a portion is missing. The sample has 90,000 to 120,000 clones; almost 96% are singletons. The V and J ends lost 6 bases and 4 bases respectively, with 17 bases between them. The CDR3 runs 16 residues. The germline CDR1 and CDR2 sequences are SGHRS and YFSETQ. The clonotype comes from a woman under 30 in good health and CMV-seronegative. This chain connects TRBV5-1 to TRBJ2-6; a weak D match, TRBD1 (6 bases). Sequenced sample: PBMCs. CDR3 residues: CASKTVQGSGANVLTF. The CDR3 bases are TGCGCCAGCAAAACTGTACAGGGATCCGGGGCCAACGTCCTGACTTTC. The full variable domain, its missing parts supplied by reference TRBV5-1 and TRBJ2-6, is KAGVTQTPRYLIKTRGQQVTLSCSPISGHRSVSWYQQTPGQGLQFLFEYFSETQRNKGNFPGRFSGRQFSNSRSEMNVSTLELGDSALYLCASKTVQGSGANVLTFGAGSRLTVL.